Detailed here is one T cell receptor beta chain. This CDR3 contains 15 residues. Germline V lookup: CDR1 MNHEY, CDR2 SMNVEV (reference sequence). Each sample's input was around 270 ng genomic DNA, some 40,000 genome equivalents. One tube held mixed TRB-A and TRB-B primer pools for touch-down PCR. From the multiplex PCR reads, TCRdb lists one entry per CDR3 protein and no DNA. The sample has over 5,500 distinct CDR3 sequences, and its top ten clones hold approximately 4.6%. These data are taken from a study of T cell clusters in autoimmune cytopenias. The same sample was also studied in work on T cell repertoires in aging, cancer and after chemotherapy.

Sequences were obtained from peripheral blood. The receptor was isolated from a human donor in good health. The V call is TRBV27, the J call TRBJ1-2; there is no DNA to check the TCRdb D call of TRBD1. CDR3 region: CASSSSQGAWGGYTF.